Listed below are T cell receptor beta chains from one sample, sequenced in a study of blood T cell repertoires in COVID-19. The repertoire was sequenced with immunoSEQ multiplex PCR; TCRdb's copy has only in-frame clones and lacks some. This table has under 200,000 clones, approximately 88% appearing once. Sequencing input: PBMCs or T cells enriched from blood (not recorded which). These receptor sequences come from a woman aged 55-70 years who had recovered from COVID-19. Both conserved end residues are part of each CDR3. D genes are given only for firm matches. The size entry is marked missing in some rows and otherwise reads once, few, many or a size class.

len | j_gene | abundance | d_gene | v_gene | CDR3aa | CDR3nt
13 | TRBJ1-5 | - | - | TRBV9 | CASGRDGNQPQHF | TGTGCTTCTGGGCGGGACGGCAATCAGCCCCAGCATTTT
20 | TRBJ2-2 | - | TRBD2 | TRBV12-5 | CASGLVLTSGGVRNTGELFF | TGTGCTAGTGGTTTGGTTCTGACTAGCGGGGGAGTAAGGAACACCGGGGAGCTGTTTTTT
11 | TRBJ1-1 | many | - | TRBV24-1 | CATSGGGPAFF | TGTGCCACCAGTGGTGGGGGCCCAGCTTTCTTT
13 | TRBJ1-2 | - | - | TRBV28 | CASTSYRDYGYTF | TGTGCCAGCACTTCCTACAGGGACTATGGCTACACCTTC
18 | TRBJ2-2 | - | TRBD1 | TRBV5-3 | CARSRRDRGIAKSGELFF | TGTGCCAGAAGCCGGCGGGACAGGGGAATAGCGAAAAGCGGGGAGCTGTTTTTT
13 | TRBJ1-2 | - | - | TRBV27 | CASSPHPTWRYTF | TGTGCCAGCAGTCCCCACCCGACATGGCGCTACACCTTC
15 | TRBJ2-7 | - | - | TRBV9 | CASSVGSTNTYEQYF | TGTGCCAGCAGCGTAGGATCTACTAACACCTACGAGCAGTACTTC
13 | TRBJ1-1 | - | - | TRBV11-1 | CASSTPGNTEAFF | TGTGCCAGCAGCACTCCCGGGAACACTGAAGCTTTCTTT
13 | TRBJ1-5 | - | - | TRBV6-1 | CASSGNNNQPQHF | TGTGCCAGCAGTGGAAACAATAATCAGCCCCAGCATTTT
13 | TRBJ1-1 | - | - | TRBV4-1 | CASSQDRVAEAFF | TGCGCCAGCAGCCAAGACAGGGTGGCTGAAGCTTTCTTT
11 | TRBJ2-1 | once | - | TRBV18 | CASSRRNEQFF | TGTGCCAGCTCACGGAGGAATGAGCAGTTCTTC
16 | TRBJ1-5 | - | TRBD1 | TRBV19 | CASTRFLGTDNQPQHF | TGTGCCAGTACCAGATTCCTCGGGACAGACAATCAGCCCCAGCATTTT
13 | TRBJ2-3 | - | TRBD2 | TRBV7-2 | CASSLAAGNTQYF | TGTGCCAGCAGCCTAGCGGCGGGGAATACGCAGTATTTT
15 | TRBJ1-6 | - | - | TRBV6-6 | CASSYSAGVNSPLHF | TGTGCCAGCAGTTACTCTGCAGGGGTTAATTCACCCCTCCACTTT
18 | TRBJ2-7 | - | TRBD2 | TRBV5-1 | CASSLRLAGASVRYEQYF | TGCGCCAGCAGCTTAAGACTAGCGGGGGCCAGCGTCCGCTACGAGCAGTACTTC
15 | TRBJ1-5 | - | - | TRBV19 | CASSRRTGGNQPQHF | TGTGCCAGTAGTCGTCGGACGGGGGGCAATCAGCCCCAGCATTTT
13 | TRBJ2-5 | few | - | TRBV11-2 | CASSSTDRETQYF | TGTGCCAGCAGCTCGACAGATAGGGAGACCCAGTACTTC
13 | TRBJ1-5 | - | - | TRBV19 | CASSMARIQPQHF | TGTGCCAGTAGTATGGCTCGCATTCAGCCCCAGCATTTT
15 | TRBJ2-5 | - | TRBD2 | TRBV27 | CASSLFLREGATQYF | TGTGCCAGCAGTTTATTCTTGCGGGAGGGCGCGACCCAGTACTTC
11 | TRBJ1-1 | - | - | TRBV20-1 | CSALRGTEAFF | TGCAGTGCTTTGAGAGGCACTGAAGCTTTCTTT
14 | TRBJ1-3 | few | - | TRBV14 | CASSQLGQGNTIYF | TGTGCCAGCAGCCAACTCGGACAGGGAAACACCATATATTTT
17 | TRBJ1-1 | few | - | TRBV10-1 | CASSEMVGSGKNTEAFF | TGCGCCAGCAGTGAAATGGTTGGAAGCGGAAAGAACACTGAAGCTTTCTTT
16 | TRBJ2-1 | - | TRBD1 | TRBV7-2 | CASSSPDRVISNEQFF | TGTGCCAGCAGCTCCCCAGACAGGGTTATAAGCAATGAGCAGTTCTTC